The entry below describes one T cell receptor (beta chain). No antigen is known for it. V was shortened by 5 bases and J by 1 base, with 11 bases between the two germline ends. Per germline, CDR1 SEHNR and CDR2 FQNEAQ (reference sequence). The CDR3 covers 14 residues. This specimen comes from a study of T cell responses to AZD1222 COVID-19 vaccine. Profiling relied on immunoSEQ multiplex PCR, and the TCRdb table lists in-frame clones only, not all of them. The sample holds about 140,000 clones, around 90% seen once. Study observations and caveats: Mapped onto spike, vaccine-associated CD4 TCRs spanned it and were dominant at 160-218 and 743-854. Vaccination with two AZD1222 doses was followed by a rise in Spike-specific TCR breadth and depth. Just a handful of AZD1222 recipients tested seropositive at baseline. Donors in the cohort were predominantly white British and more often female, and clonal diversity was possibly underestimated.

The clonotype was recovered from an adult in good health. Sequenced material: peripheral blood, taken on day 0 of AZD1222 vaccination. The rearrangement joins TRBV7-9 to TRBJ1-1; the D is unclear. In nucleotides, the CDR3 is TGTGCCAGCAGCCCATCTGCCGGGAACACTGAAGCTTTCTTT. Protein product: CASSPSAGNTEAFF.